A selection of T cell receptor beta chains follows, all from one sample in a study of graft-versus-host responses after intestinal transplantation. Clones were read by immunoSEQ multiplex PCR, and TCRdb kept only the in-frame ones, dropping some. The repertoire includes roughly 40,000 clones, 93% of them detected once, and around 3.6% sits in the top ten. Source: PBMCs, taken 734 days after intestinal transplantation. These receptors came from a human patient who received an intestinal transplant, so some T cells may come from the graft donor. Each CDR3 is given with its conserved first and last residue. D genes are given only for firm matches. The size entry is marked missing in some rows and otherwise reads once, few, many or a size class.

V	size	J	D	CDR3	DNA
TRBV5-1	-	TRBJ2-3	TRBD2	CASSGSTSAPSSTDTQYF	TGCGCCAGCAGCGGTTCGACTAGCGCTCCATCTAGCACAGATACGCAGTATTTT
TRBV5-5	-	TRBJ2-2	-	CASSLGLTGELFF	TGTGCCAGCAGCTTGGGACTCACCGGGGAGCTGTTTTTT
TRBV2	-	TRBJ2-1	TRBD2	CASSPLAGLAVINEQFF	TGTGCCAGCAGTCCCCTTGCAGGACTAGCGGTTATCAATGAGCAGTTCTTC
TRBV5-4	-	TRBJ2-7	TRBD2	CASSFASGGRSYEQYF	TGTGCCAGCAGCTTTGCTAGCGGGGGCCGCTCCTACGAGCAGTACTTC
TRBV6-6	-	TRBJ2-7	-	CASSQGSSPYEQYF	TGTGCCAGCAGCCAGGGATCATCCCCCTACGAGCAGTACTTC
TRBV28	-	TRBJ2-5	-	CASSFGGSPETQYF	TGTGCCAGCAGTTTTGGAGGGAGCCCAGAGACCCAGTACTTC
TRBV9	-	TRBJ2-1	-	CASSVSYNEQFF	TGTGCCAGCAGCGTCTCCTACAATGAGCAGTTCTTC
TRBV10-3	-	TRBJ1-1	-	CAISDFGGRGTEAFF	TGTGCCATCAGTGATTTCGGGGGGAGGGGGACTGAAGCTTTCTTT
TRBV5-1	-	TRBJ2-5	-	CASSLGGPQETQYF	TGCGCCAGCAGCTTGGGTGGGCCCCAAGAGACCCAGTACTTC
TRBV12-5	once	TRBJ1-5	-	CASGLGGGRSDQPQHF	TGTGCTAGTGGTTTGGGGGGGGGTCGCAGCGATCAGCCCCAGCATTTT
TRBV5-4	-	TRBJ2-7	-	CASSLRGKPYEQYF	TGTGCCAGCAGCTTGAGGGGGAAACCCTACGAGCAGTACTTC
TRBV2	-	TRBJ2-5	TRBD1	CASSEGQVQGTQYF	TGTGCCAGCAGTGAGGGACAGGTCCAAGGAACCCAGTACTTC
TRBV28	-	TRBJ2-7	-	CASQEVERYEQYF	TGTGCCAGCCAGGAAGTGGAAAGGTACGAGCAGTACTTC
TRBV19	-	TRBJ2-3	TRBD1	CASSLQGAPSFAQYF	TGTGCCAGTAGTCTACAGGGGGCGCCGTCCTTCGCGCAGTATTTT
TRBV6-6	-	TRBJ2-1	TRBD2	CASKREGEQFF	TGTGCCAGCAAACGGGAGGGGGAGCAGTTCTTC
TRBV29-1	-	TRBJ2-5	-	CSVVAEHETQYF	TGCAGCGTGGTGGCCGAGCACGAGACCCAGTACTTC
TRBV6-5	-	TRBJ1-2	TRBD1	CAIRDSVGYTF	TGTGCCATCCGGGACAGTGTTGGCTACACCTTC
TRBV6-5	-	TRBJ1-1	-	CASSYSVSNTEAFF	TGTGCCAGCAGTTACTCGGTGTCAAACACTGAAGCTTTCTTT
TRBV30	-	TRBJ2-2	-	CAWSDIGELFF	TGTGCCTGGAGTGATATCGGCGAGCTGTTTTTT
TRBV2	-	TRBJ2-7	-	CASTYTNFYEQYF	TGTGCCAGCACTTATACCAATTTCTACGAGCAGTACTTC
TRBV18	-	TRBJ1-2	-	CASSPGLEILTGYTF	TGTGCCAGCTCACCAGGGTTAGAGATCCTAACCGGCTACACCTTC
TRBV5-6	-	TRBJ2-5	TRBD1	CASSFWDSGQETQYF	TGTGCCAGCAGCTTTTGGGACAGTGGCCAAGAGACCCAGTACTTC
TRBV13	-	TRBJ1-1	-	CASSLNTGNTEAFF	TGTGCCAGCAGCTTAAATACGGGGAACACTGAAGCTTTCTTT
TRBV14	-	TRBJ2-1	TRBD1	CASSHQGTGTAYNEQFF	TGTGCCAGCAGCCATCAGGGGACCGGGACAGCGTACAATGAGCAGTTCTTC
TRBV11-2	-	TRBJ2-7	-	CASSFGPDLYEQYF	TGTGCCAGCAGCTTTGGGCCGGACCTCTACGAGCAGTACTTC
TRBV7-6	-	TRBJ1-4	-	CASSPSAGRENEKLFF	TGTGCCAGCAGCCCGTCCGCTGGACGGGAAAATGAAAAACTGTTTTTT
TRBV5-4	-	TRBJ1-2	-	CASSLYRFYTF	TGTGCCAGCAGCTTGTACCGTTTCTACACCTTC
TRBV19	once	TRBJ1-1	-	CASRNQVGTEAFF	TGTGCCAGTAGAAATCAAGTCGGCACTGAAGCTTTCTTT
TRBV4-2	once	TRBJ1-2	-	CASSQESYGYTF	TGTGCCAGCAGCCAAGAAAGCTATGGCTACACCTTC
TRBV4-1	-	TRBJ2-7	-	CASSLRGPSYEQYF	TGCGCCAGCAGCCTACGCGGACCAAGCTACGAGCAGTACTTC
TRBV28	-	TRBJ1-1	-	CASSLAGRDTEAFF	TGTGCCAGCAGTTTAGCAGGCAGGGACACTGAAGCTTTCTTT
TRBV30	-	TRBJ2-1	-	CAWSVEQEQFF	TGTGCCTGGAGTGTTGAGCAGGAGCAGTTCTTC